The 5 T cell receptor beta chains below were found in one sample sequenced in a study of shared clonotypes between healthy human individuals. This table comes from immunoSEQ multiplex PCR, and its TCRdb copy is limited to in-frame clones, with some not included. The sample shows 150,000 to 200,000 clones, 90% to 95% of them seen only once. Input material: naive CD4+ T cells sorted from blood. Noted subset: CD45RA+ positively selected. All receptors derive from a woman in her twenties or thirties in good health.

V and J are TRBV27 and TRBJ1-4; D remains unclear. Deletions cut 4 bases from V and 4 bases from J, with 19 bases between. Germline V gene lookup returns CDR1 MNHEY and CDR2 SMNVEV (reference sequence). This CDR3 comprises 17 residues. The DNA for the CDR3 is TGTGCCAGCAGTTATGGGGTTGTCGAGGGCGGTAATGAAAAACTGTTTTTT. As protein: CASSYGVVEGGNEKLFF. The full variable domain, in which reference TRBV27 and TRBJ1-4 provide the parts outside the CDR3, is EAQVTQNPRYLITVTGKKLTVTCSQNMNHEYMSWYRQDPGLGLRQIYYSMNVEVTDKGDVPEGYKVSRKEKRNFPLILESPSPNQTSLYFCASSYGVVEGGNEKLFFGSGTQLSVL.

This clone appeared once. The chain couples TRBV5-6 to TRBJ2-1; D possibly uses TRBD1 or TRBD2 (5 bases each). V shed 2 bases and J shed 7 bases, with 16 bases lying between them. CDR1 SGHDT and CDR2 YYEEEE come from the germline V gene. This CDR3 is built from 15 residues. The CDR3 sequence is CASSFGGDPWNEQFF. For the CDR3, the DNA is TGTGCCAGCAGCTTTGGGGGAGACCCTTGGAATGAGCAGTTCTTC.

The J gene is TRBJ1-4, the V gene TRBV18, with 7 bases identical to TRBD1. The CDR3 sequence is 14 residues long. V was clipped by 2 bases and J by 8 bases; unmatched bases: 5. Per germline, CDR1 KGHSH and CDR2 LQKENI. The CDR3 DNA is TGTGCCAGCTCACCAGGCAGGGGGTCGGAAAAACTGTTTTTT. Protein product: CASSPGRGSEKLFF.

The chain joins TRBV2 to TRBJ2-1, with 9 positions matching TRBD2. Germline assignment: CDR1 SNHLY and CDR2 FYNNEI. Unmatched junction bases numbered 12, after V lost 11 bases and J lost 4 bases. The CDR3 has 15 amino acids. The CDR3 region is CAVLLGLATYNEQFF. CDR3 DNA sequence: TGTGCCGTACTGCTAGGACTAGCGACTTACAATGAGCAGTTCTTC.

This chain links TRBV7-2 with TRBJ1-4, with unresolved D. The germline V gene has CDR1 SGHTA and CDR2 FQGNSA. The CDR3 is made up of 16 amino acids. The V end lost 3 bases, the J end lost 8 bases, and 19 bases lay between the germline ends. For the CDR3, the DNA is TGTGCCAGCAGCTTCCTCGGTTTGGCCCCTAGGGAAAAACTGTTTTTT. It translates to CASSFLGLAPREKLFF. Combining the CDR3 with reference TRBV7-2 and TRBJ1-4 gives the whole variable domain GAGVSQSPSNKVTEKGKDVELRCDPISGHTALYWYRQSLGQGLEFLIYFQGNSAPDKSGLPSDRFSAERTGGSVSTLTIQRTQQEDSAVYLCASSFLGLAPREKLFFGSGTQLSVL.